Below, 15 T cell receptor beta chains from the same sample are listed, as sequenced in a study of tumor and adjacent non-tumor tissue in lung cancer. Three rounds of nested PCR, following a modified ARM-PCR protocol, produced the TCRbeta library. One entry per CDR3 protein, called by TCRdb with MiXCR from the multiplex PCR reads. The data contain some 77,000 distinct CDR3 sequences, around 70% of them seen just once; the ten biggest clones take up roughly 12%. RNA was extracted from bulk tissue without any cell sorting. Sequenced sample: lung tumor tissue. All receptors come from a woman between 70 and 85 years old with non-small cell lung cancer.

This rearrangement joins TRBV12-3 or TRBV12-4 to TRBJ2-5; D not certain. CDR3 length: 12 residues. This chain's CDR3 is CLSSFQRETQYF. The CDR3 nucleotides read TGTCTCAGCAGTTTCCAGCGAGAGACCCAGTACTTC.

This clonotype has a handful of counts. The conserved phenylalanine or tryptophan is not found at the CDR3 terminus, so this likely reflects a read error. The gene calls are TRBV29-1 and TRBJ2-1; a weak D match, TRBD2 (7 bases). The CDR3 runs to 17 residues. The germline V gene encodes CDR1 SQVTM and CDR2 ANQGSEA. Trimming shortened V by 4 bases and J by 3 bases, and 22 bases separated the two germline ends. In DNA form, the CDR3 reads TGCAGCGTTGTCGGGCTAGCGGAAGGGACAAACTACAATGAGCAGTTCTCC. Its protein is CSVVGLAEGTNYNEQFS.

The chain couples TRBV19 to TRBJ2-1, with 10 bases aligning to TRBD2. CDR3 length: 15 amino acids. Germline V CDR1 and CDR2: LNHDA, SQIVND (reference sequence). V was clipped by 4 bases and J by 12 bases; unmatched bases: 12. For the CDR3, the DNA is TGTGCCAGTAGTACCTCTAGCGGGAGCGTCTCTGGGCAGTTCTTC. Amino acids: CASSTSSGSVSGQFF. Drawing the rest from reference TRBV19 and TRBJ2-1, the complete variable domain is DGGITQSPKYLFRKEGQNVTLSCEQNLNHDAMYWYRQDPGQGLRLIYYSQIVNDFQKGDIAEGYSVSREKKESFPLTVTSAQKNPTAFYLCASSTSSGSVSGQFFGPGTRLTVL.

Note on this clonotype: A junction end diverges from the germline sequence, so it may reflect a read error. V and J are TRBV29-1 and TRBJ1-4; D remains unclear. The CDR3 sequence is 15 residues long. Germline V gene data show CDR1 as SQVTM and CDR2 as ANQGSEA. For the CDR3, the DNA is TGCAGCGCTCAAGATCCGACGGCAACTAACGAAAAACTGTTTTTT. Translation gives CSAQDPTATNEKLFF.

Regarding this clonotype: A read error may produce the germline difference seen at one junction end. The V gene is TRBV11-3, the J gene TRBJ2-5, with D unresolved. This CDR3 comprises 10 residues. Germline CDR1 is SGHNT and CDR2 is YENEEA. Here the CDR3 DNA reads TGTGCCAGCTTTCTACCCAGAGGAAAGTTC. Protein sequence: CASFLPRGKF.

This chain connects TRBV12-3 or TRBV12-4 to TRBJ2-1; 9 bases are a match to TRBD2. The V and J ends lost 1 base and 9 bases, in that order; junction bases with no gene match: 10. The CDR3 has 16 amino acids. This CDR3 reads CASSLVHSGGNGEQFF. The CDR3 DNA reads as TGTGCCAGCAGTTTAGTGCATAGCGGGGGTAATGGTGAGCAGTTCTTC.

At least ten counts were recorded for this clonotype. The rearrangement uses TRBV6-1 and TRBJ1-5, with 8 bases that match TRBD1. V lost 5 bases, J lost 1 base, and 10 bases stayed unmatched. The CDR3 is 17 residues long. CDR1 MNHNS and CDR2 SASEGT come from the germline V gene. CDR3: CASSLVQGALSNQPQHF. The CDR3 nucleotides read TGTGCCAGCAGTTTGGTCCAGGGGGCATTAAGCAATCAGCCCCAGCATTTT.

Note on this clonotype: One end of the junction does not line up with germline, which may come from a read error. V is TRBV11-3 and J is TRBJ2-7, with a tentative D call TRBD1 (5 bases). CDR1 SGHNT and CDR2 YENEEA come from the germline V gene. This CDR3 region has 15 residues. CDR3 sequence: CASSLRSWGTYEQYF. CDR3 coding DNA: TGTGCAAGCAGCTTAAGGTCATGGGGCACCTACGAGCAGTACTTC.

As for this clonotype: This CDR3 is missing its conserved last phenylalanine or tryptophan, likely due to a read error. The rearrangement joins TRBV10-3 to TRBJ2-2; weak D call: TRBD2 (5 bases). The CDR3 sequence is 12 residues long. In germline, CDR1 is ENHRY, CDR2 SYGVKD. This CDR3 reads CDIRRLAGELFY. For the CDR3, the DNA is TGTGACATCAGGAGGCTAGCCGGGGAGCTGTTTTAT.

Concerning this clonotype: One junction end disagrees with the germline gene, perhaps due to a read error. CDR3 nucleotides: TGTGCCAGCAGCCCGGGGGGGGCCGTACAAGAGACCCAGCACTTC. Protein sequence: CASSPGGAVQETQHF. V usage is TRBV11-2 and J usage is TRBJ2-5, with 8 nucleotides matching TRBD2. CDR3 length: 15 amino acids. The V gene's germline CDR1 is SGHAT and CDR2 FQNNGV.

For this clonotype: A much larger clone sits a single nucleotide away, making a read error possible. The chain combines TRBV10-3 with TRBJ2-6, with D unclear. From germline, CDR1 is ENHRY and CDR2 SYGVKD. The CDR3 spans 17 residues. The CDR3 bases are TGTGTCGTCAGTGGAGTCGATAAGGGCCCTGGGGCCAACGTCCTGACTTTC. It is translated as CVVSGVDKGPGANVLTF.

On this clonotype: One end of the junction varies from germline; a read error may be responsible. Here the CDR3 reads CTSSSRHKNTEAFF. The CDR3 DNA reads as TGTACCAGCAGTTCGAGACACAAAAACACTGAAGCTTTCTTT. The chain uses TRBV6-5 and TRBJ1-1, with D unresolved. There are 14 residues in the CDR3. Germline V CDR1 and CDR2: MNHEY, SVGAGI.

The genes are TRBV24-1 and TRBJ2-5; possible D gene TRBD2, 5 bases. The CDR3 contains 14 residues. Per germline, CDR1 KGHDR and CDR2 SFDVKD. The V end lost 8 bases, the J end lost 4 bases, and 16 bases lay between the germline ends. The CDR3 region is CATNESGLLETQYF. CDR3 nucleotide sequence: TGTGCCACCAATGAGTCCGGACTCCTAGAGACCCAGTACTTC.

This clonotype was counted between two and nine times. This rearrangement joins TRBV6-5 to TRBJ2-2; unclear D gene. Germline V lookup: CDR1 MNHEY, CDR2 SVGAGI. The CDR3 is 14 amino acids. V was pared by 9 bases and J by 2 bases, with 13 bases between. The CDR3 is CARSTRVNTGELFF. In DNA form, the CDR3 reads TGTGCCAGGAGTACACGAGTAAACACCGGGGAGCTGTTTTTT.

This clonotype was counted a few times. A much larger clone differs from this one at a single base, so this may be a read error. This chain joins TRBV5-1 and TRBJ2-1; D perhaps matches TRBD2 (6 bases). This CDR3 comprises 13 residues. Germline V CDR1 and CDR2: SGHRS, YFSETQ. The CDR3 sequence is CASNLGTPNEQFF. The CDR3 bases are TGCGCCAGCAACTTGGGGACTCCCAATGAGCAGTTCTTC.